The present TCR beta chain was sequenced within a study of CD8+CD57+ T cells in acquired aplastic anemia. Study results and caveats: A set of around 30 CD8+ CDR3 sequences was shared between patients and controls, and these sequences appeared highly expressed in patients. Patient and control CD8+ Simpson's diversity was not significantly different.

CDR3 and TCR beta VDJ profiling relied on a genomic DNA template. MiXCR, applied by TCRdb to the reads, yields one record per CDR3 protein. Of hundreds of thousands of distinct CDR3 sequences in the sample, 70% to 85% are singletons; the top ten hold less than 50%. This clonotype was found once. What it binds is unknown. CD8+CD57+ cell expansion, shown by flow cytometry, had occurred in the patients selected for sequencing. A severe acquired aplastic anemia diagnosis applied to all patients. Untreated patients provided the blood samples, with no therapy given before sampling. Germline V gene sequence: CDR1 SGHTA, CDR2 FQGNSA. The CDR3 length is 15 residues. Trimming removed 0 bases from V and 13 bases from J, with 21 bases in between.

The sample was sorted CD4+, CD8+, or CD8+CD57+ T cells (not recorded which) from PBMCs. The chain carries TRBV7-2 and TRBJ1-1; D gene ambiguous. This TCR was sampled from a human donor with aplastic anemia. The CDR3 loop reads CASSLAGRGDTQDFF. Here the CDR3 DNA reads TGTGCCAGCAGCTTAGCTGGGAGAGGCGACACGCAGGATTTCTTT.